The 22 T cell receptor beta chains below were found in one sample sequenced in a study of CXCR3-negative and CXCR3-positive naive CD8 T cells. TRB cDNA was prepared as libraries by UMI-labeled 5' RACE. Reprocessing the 5' RACE reads, TCRdb reports a single entry for every CDR3 protein and omits DNA. The record lists thousands of distinct CDR3 sequences, of which the ten most abundant hold 2% to 2.5%. Material for sequencing was naive CXCR3- CD8+ T cells from blood. Described subset: CD45RO-CCR7+CD27+CD95- naive CD8+ T cells lacking CXCR3 (TNR3-). The receptors were sampled from a human donor in good health. Some clones in this sample may be carry-over from other donors' samples.

Considering frequency, this clonotype is medium-sized. The chain combines TRBV7-2 with TRBJ2-1. This CDR3 has 15 residues. Germline V gene data show CDR1 as SGHTA and CDR2 as FQGNSA. The CDR3 here is CASSHSGGDYNEQFF.

V usage is TRBV2 and J usage is TRBJ1-1. The CDR3 runs 12 residues. Germline CDR1 is SNHLY and CDR2 is FYNNEI. The CDR3 is CASRVPNTEAFF.

This rearrangement joins TRBV7-9 to TRBJ1-6; TCRdb returns TRBD1, unconfirmable since there is no DNA. Germline CDR1 SEHNR, CDR2 FQNEAQ (reference sequence). This CDR3 is built from 16 residues. The CDR3: CASSPHGRFLNSSLHF.

This clonotype registers medium-sized by frequency. The chain is built from TRBV6-2 or TRBV6-3 and TRBJ1-1; as DNA is missing, the TRBD1 call by TCRdb cannot be tested. The CDR3 contains 18 residues. Germline V gene lookup returns CDR1 MNHEY and CDR2 SVGEGT. The CDR3: CASSYRDLDSDQNTEAFF.

The chain uses TRBV25-1 and TRBJ1-6. Germline V gives CDR1 MGHDK, CDR2 SYGVNS. The CDR3 runs to 13 residues. The CDR3 loop is CASRSSQVSPLHF.

The V and J genes are TRBV2 and TRBJ1-1. Germline lookup yields CDR1 SNHLY and CDR2 FYNNEI. This CDR3 has 13 residues. This CDR3 is CASAGGQNTEAFF.

The chain joins TRBV2 to TRBJ1-2; TCRdb's assignment of TRBD1 cannot be checked, as there is no DNA. CDR1 is SNHLY and CDR2 is FYNNEI in the germline V gene. This CDR3 spans 15 amino acids. CDR3 residues: CASSLPGESNYGYTF.

This sequence joins TRBV18 and TRBJ2-1; TCRdb's D gene call, TRBD2, goes unchecked for lack of DNA. Per germline, CDR1 KGHSH and CDR2 LQKENI. The CDR3 contains 17 residues. CDR3 sequence: CASSPRREPSAYNEQFF. The full variable domain, in which reference TRBV18 and TRBJ2-1 provide the parts outside the CDR3, is NAGVMQNPRHLVRRRGQEARLRCSPMKGHSHVYWYRQLPEEGLKFMVYLQKENIIDESGMPKERFSAEFPKEGPSILRIQQVVRGDSAAYFCASSPRREPSAYNEQFFGPGTRLTVL.

According to its frequency, this clonotype is medium-sized. The chain combines TRBV29-1 with TRBJ1-1. The CDR3 contains 11 residues. Germline V gives CDR1 SQVTM, CDR2 ANQGSEA. Here the CDR3 reads CSVGFNRDAFF.

The rearrangement uses TRBV29-1 and TRBJ1-6. CDR3 length: 15 amino acids. CDR1 is SQVTM, CDR2 ANQGSEA, per germline. The CDR3 sequence is CSVLVDTRVNSPLHF.

CDR3 sequence reads: CASSYPRKDLQETQYF. This sequence joins TRBV6-5 and TRBJ2-5; TCRdb selects TRBD2, and the lack of DNA leaves this call unchecked. CDR1 MNHEY and CDR2 SVGAGI come from the germline V gene. This CDR3 spans 16 amino acids.

V is TRBV5-1 and J is TRBJ2-2; absent DNA, TCRdb's TRBD1 call cannot be checked. Germline CDR1 and CDR2: SGHRS and YFSETQ. There are 15 residues in the CDR3. The CDR3 sequence is CASSTGKGGTGELFF.

This clonotype counts as medium-sized by frequency. The chain is built from TRBV28 and TRBJ2-2; TCRdb's D call, TRBD2, is unchecked because there is no DNA. Germline CDR1 is MDHEN and CDR2 is SYDVKM. The CDR3 extends over 14 amino acids. CDR3 loop: CASSRLAGHGELFF. Drawing the rest from reference TRBV28 and TRBJ2-2, the complete variable domain is DVKVTQSSRYLVKRTGEKVFLECVQDMDHENMFWYRQDPGLGLRLIYFSYDVKMKEKGDIPEGYSVSREKKERFSLILESASTNQTSMYLCASSRLAGHGELFFGEGSRLTVL.

The V and J genes are TRBV4-3 and TRBJ2-7; the D gene TCRdb calls, TRBD2, cannot be checked with no DNA. CDR1 is LGHNA and CDR2 is YSLEER in the germline V gene. The CDR3 extends over 15 amino acids. CDR3 sequence reads: CASSQGSSGTYEQYF.

This clonotype counts as medium-sized by frequency. The gene calls are TRBV30 and TRBJ2-7; TCRdb's D call, TRBD1, is unchecked because there is no DNA. This CDR3 is built from 16 residues. CDR1 is GTSNPN and CDR2 is SVGIG in the germline V gene (reference sequence). CDR3 protein: CAWSALPGQGVYEQYF.

This clonotype is medium-sized by frequency. This rearrangement joins TRBV4-1 to TRBJ2-7; TCRdb picks TRBD1, but there is no DNA to check that call. This CDR3 is built from 16 residues. Germline V CDR1 and CDR2: MGHRA, YSYEKL. The CDR3: CASSRTPGQGIYEQYF.

This chain uses TRBV5-8 with TRBJ1-1; TCRdb outputs TRBD1, but without DNA this stays unchecked. CDR1 and CDR2 from the germline V gene are SGHTS and YDEGEE. The CDR3 is 15 residues long. The CDR3 is CASSAPGQGAAEAFF.

The chain carries TRBV29-1 and TRBJ2-7; lacking DNA, the TRBD2 call made by TCRdb goes unchecked. Germline values: CDR1 SQVTM, CDR2 ANQGSEA. The CDR3 runs 14 residues. The CDR3 loop is CSVGLAGPSYEQYF.

Judged by frequency, this clonotype is medium-sized. This rearrangement joins TRBV6-2 or TRBV6-3 to TRBJ2-2; the TCRdb D gene call, TRBD2, has no DNA to confirm it. Looked up from germline, CDR1 is MNHEY and CDR2 is SVGEGT. The CDR3 covers 17 residues. The CDR3 sequence: CASSYTRGTPPTGELFF.

V usage is TRBV15 and J usage is TRBJ1-2; checking the TCRdb D call of TRBD1 is not possible without DNA. The CDR3 is 17 residues long. CDR1 and CDR2 from the germline V gene are LNHNV and YYDKDF (reference sequence). The CDR3 spells CATSISATGSLLYGYTF.

This clonotype is medium-sized by frequency. The chain recombines TRBV29-1 with TRBJ2-3; TCRdb picks TRBD2, but there is no DNA to check that call. This CDR3 spans 12 amino acids. CDR1 SQVTM and CDR2 ANQGSEA come from the germline V gene. CDR3 region: CSVGRERDTQYF.

The chain uses TRBV6-2 or TRBV6-3 and TRBJ2-1. This CDR3 is 12 amino acids long. The germline CDR1 and CDR2 sequences are MNHEY and SVGEGT. The CDR3 protein is CASSYSESEQFF.